The present TCR beta chain was sequenced within a study of response to subunit inactivated influenza vaccine. TCRdb independently ran MiXCR on the RT-PCR reads; one entry per CDR3 protein. Among 650,000 to 800,000 distinct CDR3 sequences, about 15% were seen once, and the ten largest hold less than 7%. This CDR3 is built from 14 residues. Trimming removed 6 bases from V and 5 bases from J, with 13 bases in between. Sequences were derived from PBMCs from blood, sampled approximately 15 days before vaccination. This chain joins TRBV12-3 or TRBV12-4 and TRBJ1-4; no firm D call. The receptor's source is a man aged 45-65 years who received an inactivated influenza vaccine. The CDR3 protein is CASSLRAQNEKLFF. The CDR3 nucleotides are TGTGCCAGCAGCCTTCGGGCGCAAAATGAAAAACTGTTTTTT.